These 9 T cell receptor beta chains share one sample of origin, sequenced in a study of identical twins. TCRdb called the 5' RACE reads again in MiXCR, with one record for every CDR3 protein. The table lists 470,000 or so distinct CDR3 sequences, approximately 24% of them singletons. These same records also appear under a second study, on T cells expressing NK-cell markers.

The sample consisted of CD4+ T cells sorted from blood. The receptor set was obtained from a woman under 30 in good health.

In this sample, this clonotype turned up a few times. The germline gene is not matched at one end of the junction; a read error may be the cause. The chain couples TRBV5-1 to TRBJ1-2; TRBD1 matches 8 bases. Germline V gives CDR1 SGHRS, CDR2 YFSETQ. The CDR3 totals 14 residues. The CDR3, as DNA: TGCGCCAGCAGCTTCGAGACAGGGGCCTATGGCTATACCTTC. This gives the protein CASSFETGAYGYTF.

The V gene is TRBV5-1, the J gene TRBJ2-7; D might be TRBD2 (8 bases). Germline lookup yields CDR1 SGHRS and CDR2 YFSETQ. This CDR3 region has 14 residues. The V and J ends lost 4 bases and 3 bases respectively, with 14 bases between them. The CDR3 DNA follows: TGCGCCAGCAGCCCCGGGAGGGGGCTCTACGAGCAGTACTTC. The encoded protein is CASSPGRGLYEQYF.

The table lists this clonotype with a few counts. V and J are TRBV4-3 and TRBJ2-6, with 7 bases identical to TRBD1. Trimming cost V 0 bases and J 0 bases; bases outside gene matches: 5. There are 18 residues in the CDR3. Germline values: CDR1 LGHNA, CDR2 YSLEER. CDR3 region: CASSQDTGAPSGANVLTF. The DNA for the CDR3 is TGCGCCAGCAGCCAAGATACAGGGGCACCCTCTGGGGCCAACGTCCTGACTTTC.

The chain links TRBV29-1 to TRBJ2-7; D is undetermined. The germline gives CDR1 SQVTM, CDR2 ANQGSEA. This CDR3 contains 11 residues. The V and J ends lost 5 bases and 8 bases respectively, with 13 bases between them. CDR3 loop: CSVLSRSQQYF. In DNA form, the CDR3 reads TGCAGCGTTCTCTCACGTAGCCAGCAGTACTTC.

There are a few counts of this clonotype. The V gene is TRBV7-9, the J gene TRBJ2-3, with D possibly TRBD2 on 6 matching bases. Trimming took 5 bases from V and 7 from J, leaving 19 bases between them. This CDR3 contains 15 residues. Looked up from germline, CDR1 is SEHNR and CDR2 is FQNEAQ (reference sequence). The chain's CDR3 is CASSANLRLVNTQYF. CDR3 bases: TGTGCCAGCAGCGCCAACCTGCGACTAGTGAATACGCAGTATTTT.

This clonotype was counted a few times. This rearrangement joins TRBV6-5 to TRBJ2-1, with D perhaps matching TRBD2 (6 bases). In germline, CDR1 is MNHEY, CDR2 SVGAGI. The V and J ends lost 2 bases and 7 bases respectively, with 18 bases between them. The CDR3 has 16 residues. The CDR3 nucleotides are TGTGCCAGCAGTTACGGGGCCGCCTTACGGGGGAATGAGCAGTTCTTC. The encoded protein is CASSYGAALRGNEQFF.

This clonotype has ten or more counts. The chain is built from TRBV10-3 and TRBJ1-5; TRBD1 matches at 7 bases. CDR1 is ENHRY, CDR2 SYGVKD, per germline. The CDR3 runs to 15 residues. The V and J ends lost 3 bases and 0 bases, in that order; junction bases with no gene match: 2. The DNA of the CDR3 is TGTGCCATCAGTGACCACAGGGGTAGCAATCAGCCCCAGCATTTT. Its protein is CAISDHRGSNQPQHF.

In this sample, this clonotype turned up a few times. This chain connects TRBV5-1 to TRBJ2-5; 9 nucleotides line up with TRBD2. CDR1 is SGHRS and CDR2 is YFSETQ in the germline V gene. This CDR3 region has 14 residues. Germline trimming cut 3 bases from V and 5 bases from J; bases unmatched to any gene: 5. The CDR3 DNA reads TGCGCCAGCAGCTCCTTAGCGGGAGTGGAGACCCAGTACTTC. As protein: CASSSLAGVETQYF.

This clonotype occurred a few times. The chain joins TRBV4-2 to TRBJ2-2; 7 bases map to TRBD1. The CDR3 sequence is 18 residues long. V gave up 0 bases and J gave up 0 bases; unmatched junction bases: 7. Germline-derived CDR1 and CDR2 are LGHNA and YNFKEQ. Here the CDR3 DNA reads TGTGCCAGCAGCCAAGAGGGACAGAGACCTGCGAACACCGGGGAGCTGTTTTTT. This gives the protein CASSQEGQRPANTGELFF.